This TCR beta chain was sequenced in a study of response to subunit inactivated influenza vaccine. Findings of the study overall: Seasonal influenza vaccination, on each occasion, was suggested by the authors to recruit few new T cells.

CDR1 is SQVTM and CDR2 is ANQGSEA in the germline V gene. V was shortened by 6 bases and J by 0 bases, with 18 bases between the two germline ends. The CDR3 consists of 16 residues. TCRdb fed the RT-PCR reads into MiXCR, producing one record per CDR3 protein. The sample records 650,000 to 800,000 distinct CDR3 sequences, approximately 14% being singletons. This clonotype has a count of ten or more. The antigen remains unidentified. The clonotype was recovered from a man in his fifties or sixties who received an inactivated influenza vaccine. Material: PBMCs from blood, obtained 14 days before vaccination. This chain links TRBV29-1 with TRBJ2-1, with TRBD2 as a possible D gene (6 bases). This chain's CDR3 is CSVPAGGLSSYNEQFF. Here the CDR3 DNA reads TGCAGCGTCCCCGCCGGAGGGTTGAGCTCCTACAATGAGCAGTTCTTC.